This TCR beta chain was retrieved from a study of T cell responses to AZD1222 COVID-19 vaccine. The germline V and J ends were trimmed by 3 bases and 2 bases, with 16 bases remaining between them. The germline CDR1 and CDR2 sequences are LNHDA and SQIVND (reference sequence). This CDR3 has 16 residues. Only in-frame clones appear in the TCRdb table, and some are missing; sequencing was by immunoSEQ multiplex PCR. The sample lists approximately 140,000 clones, 90% seen once, with about 3.5% in the top ten. This receptor was identified in an adult in good health. J is TRBJ2-5 and V is TRBV19; the D call may be TRBD1 or TRBD2 (5 bases each). Sequencing used peripheral blood, obtained on day 0 of AZD1222 vaccination. Written as DNA, the CDR3 is TGTGCCAGTAGTATGCATCCGGGGCGGAGACAAGAGACCCAGTACTTC. This encodes CASSMHPGRRQETQYF.